This entry describes one TCR beta chain. Its antigen is unidentified. The sample originates from a study of cytomegalovirus exposure and HLA in healthy donors. The study, taken as a whole, reports: Specificity for CMV antigens was confirmed in vitro for a few of the CMV-associated chains. Investigators reported 150 to 200 TCR beta chains as tied to cytomegalovirus. The study found most TCR sequences rare, yet found some public TCRs in many donors.

The primer mix had 60 Vbeta and 13 Jbeta primers. The table came from immunoSEQ multiplex PCR; TCRdb's copy has only in-frame clones and leaves some out. The repertoire holds tens of thousands of clones, with under 85% as singletons. This CDR3 has 16 residues. The germline CDR1 and CDR2 sequences are KGHSH and LQKENI. With V trimmed by 6 bases and J by 0 bases, 6 bases remained unmatched. The chain joins TRBV18 to TRBJ1-5; 9 bases match TRBD1. This receptor was taken from a man aged 25 to 40 in good health and CMV-seronegative. The sequenced sample was PBMCs. As DNA, the CDR3 is TGTGCCAGCTCGAAAGGACAGGGGAATAGCAATCAGCCCCAGCATTTT. The encoded protein is CASSKGQGNSNQPQHF.